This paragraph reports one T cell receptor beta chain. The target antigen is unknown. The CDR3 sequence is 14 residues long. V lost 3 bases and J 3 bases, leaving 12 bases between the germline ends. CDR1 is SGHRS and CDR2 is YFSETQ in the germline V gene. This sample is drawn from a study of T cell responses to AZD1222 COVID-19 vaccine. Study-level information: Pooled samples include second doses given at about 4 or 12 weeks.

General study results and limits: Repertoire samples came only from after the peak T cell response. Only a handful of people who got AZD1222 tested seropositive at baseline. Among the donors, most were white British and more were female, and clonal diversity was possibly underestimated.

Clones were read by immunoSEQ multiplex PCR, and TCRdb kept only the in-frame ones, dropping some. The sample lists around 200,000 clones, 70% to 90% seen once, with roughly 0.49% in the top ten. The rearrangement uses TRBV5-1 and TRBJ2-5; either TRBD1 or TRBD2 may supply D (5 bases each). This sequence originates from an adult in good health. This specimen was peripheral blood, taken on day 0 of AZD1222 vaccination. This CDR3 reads CASSSGDLEETQYF. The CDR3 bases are TGCGCCAGCAGCTCCGGGGACCTGGAAGAGACCCAGTACTTC.